The 3 T cell receptor beta chains listed next were all sequenced from one sample in a study of cytomegalovirus exposure and HLA in healthy donors. In the PCR, 60 Vbeta and 13 Jbeta primers were used. Generated by immunoSEQ multiplex PCR, the TCRdb table keeps only in-frame clones and is missing some. This sample has approximately 140,000 clones; around 77% occur once, and the top ten carry 4.9%. Sample: PBMCs. The receptors come from a woman aged 45-59 years in good health and CMV-seronegative.

V and J are TRBV7-3 and TRBJ1-6, with 7 bases aligning to TRBD1. The V segment lost 0 bases and the J segment 8 bases; nucleotides outside the gene matches: 13. Per the germline V gene, CDR1 is SGHTA and CDR2 is FQGTGA. The CDR3 loop spans 18 amino acids. This CDR3 reads CASSLTGNRGRIDSPLHF. Written as DNA, the CDR3 is TGTGCCAGCAGCTTAACGGGGAACAGGGGTAGAATTGATTCACCCCTCCACTTT.

This chain joins TRBV7-9 and TRBJ2-7, with 7 bases lining up with TRBD2. V lost 1 base to trimming and J lost 0 bases; unmatched junction nucleotides: 3. The CDR3 has 15 residues. CDR1 is SEHNR and CDR2 is FQNEAQ in the germline V gene (reference sequence). CDR3 in DNA: TGTGCCAGCAGCTTAGATTCGGGGGGCTCCTACGAGCAGTACTTC. Protein product: CASSLDSGGSYEQYF.

V is TRBV2 and J is TRBJ2-2, with D perhaps matching TRBD1 (6 bases). Germline V gene data show CDR1 as SNHLY and CDR2 as FYNNEI. This CDR3 spans 15 amino acids. Trimming stripped 5 bases from V and 2 bases from J, with 12 bases between. CDR3 in amino acids: CASSQDSANTGELFF. CDR3 nucleotides: TGTGCCAGCAGTCAGGACAGCGCTAACACCGGGGAGCTGTTTTTT.